This T cell receptor (beta chain) stems from a study of technical replicates of blood from a few donors. Here immunoSEQ multiplex PCR was the method, and the copy in TCRdb shows in-frame clones only, minus some. The sample records some 70,000 clones, roughly nine tenths being singletons. The germline V gene has CDR1 SGHAT and CDR2 FQDESV (reference sequence). The CDR3 is 10 residues long. The sample comprised PBMCs. The receptor was derived from a human donor in good health. Some clones in this sample may be carry-over from other donors' samples. The chain joins TRBV11-1 to TRBJ2-7, with D hard to call. The CDR3 nucleotides are TGTCTGTCCAGATACTACGAGCAGTACTTC. Protein product: CLSRYYEQYF.